This T cell receptor (beta chain) emerged from a study of T-cell reconstitution after alpha-beta-depleted transplantation in children. The TCRbeta library was prepared with unique molecular identifiers. TCRdb processed the PCR reads anew with MiXCR; each CDR3 protein has one entry. This table holds 580,000 or so distinct CDR3 sequences, about 23% found once. This clonotype has only a few counts. Its target is not known. V was clipped by 6 bases and J by 5 bases; unmatched bases: 7. The CDR3 runs to 14 residues. Points from the study as a whole: The origin of high day-60 TCRbeta diversity in some patients lay in surviving recipient T cells and thymic progenitors. The origin of alpha-beta T cells about two months after transplant was reportedly several hundred expanded graft clones. One year after transplant, T-cell counts and diversity came mostly from newly produced T cells.

The receptor was isolated from a boy under three years old who had a stem cell transplant for acute myeloid leukemia, so the T cells may come from the graft donor. The source was PBMCs, mostly from graft donor cells, collected 360 days after TCRalphabeta/CD19-depleted stem cell transplant. V and J are TRBV12-3 or TRBV12-4 and TRBJ1-5, with 7 nucleotides matching TRBD1. CDR3 protein: CASSRQGPYQPQHF. DNA for the CDR3: TGTGCCAGCAGCCGACAGGGACCCTATCAGCCCCAGCATTTT.